Listed here are 20 T cell receptor beta chains from one sample, sequenced in a study of prognosis after radiotherapy for stage I lung cancer. By two-round multiplex PCR, the TCR beta CDR3 was amplified from genomic DNA. For every TRBV and TRBJ gene, a specific primer was used in first-round PCR. MiXCR, run by TCRdb on the multiplex PCR reads, gives a single entry per CDR3 protein. The top ten hold roughly 35% of the sample, which has approximately 28,000 distinct CDR3 sequences, about 30% seen once. The input for sequencing was PBMCs, taken before or after stereotactic body radiation therapy (not recorded which). Receptor source: a donor at least 50 years old with non-small cell lung cancer.

This clonotype came up many times. This chain uses TRBV7-9 with TRBJ2-7; 13 positions agree with TRBD2. After removal of 1 base from V and 4 bases from J, the junction contained 10 bases not matched to a gene. The germline gives CDR1 SEHNR, CDR2 FQNEAQ (reference sequence). The CDR3 runs 18 residues. The CDR3 spells CASSLGLAGGAMLYEQYF. The DNA of the CDR3 is TGTGCCAGCAGCTTAGGACTAGCGGGAGGTGCGATGCTGTACGAGCAGTACTTC.

The table lists this clonotype with many counts. The chain employs TRBV2 and TRBJ1-5, with 12 positions matching TRBD1. J was trimmed by 6 bases and V by 3 bases; bases with no gene match: 6. Germline V lookup: CDR1 SNHLY, CDR2 FYNNEI. This CDR3 has 16 amino acids. The CDR3 DNA reads as TGTGCCAGCAGTGAGGGGACAGGGGGCTTAGGTCAGCCCCAGCATTTT. It translates to CASSEGTGGLGQPQHF.

There are many counts of this clonotype. V is TRBV5-1 and J is TRBJ2-3; D unresolved. Trimming left V 3 bases short and J 4 bases short, with 12 bases between. CDR1 is SGHRS, CDR2 YFSETQ, per germline. The CDR3 contains 14 residues. CDR3 DNA sequence: TGCGCCAGCAGCTCCGTAGGGATCCCAGATACGCAGTATTTT. This sequence encodes CASSSVGIPDTQYF.

In its sample, this clonotype was seen many times. The chain couples TRBV15 to TRBJ1-5; tentative D call: TRBD1 (5 bases). Trimming left V 0 bases short and J 10 bases short, with 13 bases between. The CDR3 has 14 residues. CDR1 is LNHNV and CDR2 is YYDKDF in the germline V gene (reference sequence). CDR3 region: CATSREGPLDPQHF. CDR3 DNA: TGTGCCACCAGCAGAGAGGGACCCCTCGACCCCCAGCATTTT.

In this sample, this clonotype is medium-sized. CDR3 protein: CSVEDAAGRTETQYF. DNA of the CDR3: TGCAGCGTTGAAGATGCGGCAGGACGAACGGAGACCCAGTACTTC. V is TRBV29-1 and J is TRBJ2-5; D is ambiguous. Trimming left V 0 bases short and J 5 bases short, with 16 bases between. Germline V lookup: CDR1 SQVTM, CDR2 ANQGSEA. This CDR3 contains 15 residues.

The CDR3 bases are TGTGCCAGTGGTCCCGGCTGGAGTGGCTCAGATACGCAGTATTTT. It translates to CASGPGWSGSDTQYF. This chain joins TRBV19 and TRBJ2-3, with D hard to call. Germline loops: CDR1 LNHDA, CDR2 SQIVND (reference sequence). V was shortened by 8 bases and J by 4 bases, with 19 bases between the two germline ends. This CDR3 spans 15 amino acids.

A word on this clonotype: The junction and the germline gene differ at one end; a read error may be behind it. V and J are TRBV12-3 or TRBV12-4 and TRBJ2-2, with 12 bases lining up with TRBD2. This CDR3 is built from 15 residues. For the CDR3, the DNA is TGTGCCAGCAGTCCTAGCGGGAGGGACACCGGTGAGCTGTCTTTT. Amino acid sequence: CASSPSGRDTGELSF.

This clonotype was observed at least ten times. V gene TRBV30 combines with J gene TRBJ2-7; no clear D gene. The V and J ends lost 3 bases and 2 bases respectively, with 8 bases between them. Germline V gene sequence: CDR1 GTSNPN, CDR2 SVGIG (reference sequence). This CDR3 contains 12 residues. CDR3 nucleotides: TGTGCCTGGAGGGACGGAACCTACGAGCAGTACTTC. It is translated as CAWRDGTYEQYF.

In this sample, this clonotype turned up many times. The chain couples TRBV6-4 to TRBJ2-1, with D tentatively TRBD1 (6 bases). The length of the CDR3 is 14 residues. Deletions cut 3 bases from V and 8 bases from J, with 14 bases between. Per the germline V gene, CDR1 is MRHNA and CDR2 is SNTAGT. CDR3: CASSERQAPDEQFF. The DNA for the CDR3 is TGTGCCAGCAGTGAACGACAGGCACCGGATGAGCAGTTCTTC.

This clonotype appeared many times. The V gene is TRBV13, the J gene TRBJ2-1; 9 positions agree with TRBD2. The CDR3 is made up of 20 amino acids. The V gene end was trimmed by 1 base and the J gene end by 0 bases; junction bases not matched to a gene: 13. The germline CDR1 and CDR2 sequences are PRHDT and FYEKMQ (reference sequence). The chain's CDR3 is CASSLALRREGRSSYNEQFF. The CDR3 DNA follows: TGTGCCAGCAGCTTAGCTCTCCGGCGGGAGGGCCGGAGCTCCTACAATGAGCAGTTCTTC.

This clonotype was seen ten or more times. The CDR3 DNA sequence: TGTGCCAGCAGGGACTTGGGAGGGCCGATCTACGAGCAGTACTTC. Encoded protein: CASRDLGGPIYEQYF. The chain couples TRBV12-3 or TRBV12-4 to TRBJ2-7, with 7 bases aligning to TRBD2. With V trimmed by 6 bases and J by 3 bases, 11 bases remained unmatched. The CDR3 is 15 residues long.

This clonotype has at least ten counts. The chain recombines TRBV6-1 with TRBJ2-2, with 8 bases identical to TRBD1. Germline trimming cut 6 bases from V and 3 bases from J; bases unmatched to any gene: 6. The CDR3 length is 15 residues. Germline V lookup: CDR1 MNHNS, CDR2 SASEGT. In DNA, the CDR3 is TGTGCCAGCAGGCCGGACAGGGCCCACACCGGGGAGCTGTTTTTT. It encodes CASRPDRAHTGELFF.

This clonotype was detected ten times or more. The gene calls are TRBV19 and TRBJ2-5; maybe TRBD1 (6 bases). Germline assignment: CDR1 LNHDA and CDR2 SQIVND (reference sequence). CDR3 length: 15 amino acids. V dropped 4 bases and J dropped 3 bases, with 15 bases sitting between them. Written as DNA, the CDR3 is TGTGCCAGTAGTAGAAGAAGGACAGAAGAAGAGACCCAGTACTTC. Its translation is CASSRRRTEEETQYF. Looking up the rest from reference TRBV19 and TRBJ2-5 gives the full variable domain: DGGITQSPKYLFRKEGQNVTLSCEQNLNHDAMYWYRQDPGQGLRLIYYSQIVNDFQKGDIAEGYSVSREKKESFPLTVTSAQKNPTAFYLCASSRRRTEEETQYFGPGTRLLVL.

Regarding this clonotype: The junction does not match germline at one end; this may be a read error. This chain uses TRBV19 with TRBJ2-1, with 16 bases identical to TRBD2. CDR3 length: 20 amino acids. The germline CDR1 and CDR2 sequences are LNHDA and SQIVND (reference sequence). The CDR3 coding sequence is TGTTCCAGTAGTAACCCGGGACTAGCGGGGGGGCCCGAATTCTACAATGATCAGTTCTTC. This translates into CSSSNPGLAGGPEFYNDQFF.

This clonotype was seen ten or more times. The chain joins TRBV2 to TRBJ1-6; 8 bases are a match to TRBD1. CDR1 and CDR2 from the germline V gene are SNHLY and FYNNEI. The CDR3 spans 14 residues. V shed 5 bases and J 7 bases; nucleotides not matched to a gene: 4. The CDR3 loop reads CASSLDRVNSPLHF. CDR3 bases: TGTGCCAGCAGTCTGGACAGGGTAAATTCACCCCTCCACTTT.

Ten or more counts support this clonotype. This chain uses TRBV6-1 with TRBJ1-2; no clear D. The CDR3 has 13 amino acids. The germline CDR1 and CDR2 sequences are MNHNS and SASEGT. Trimming cost V 2 bases and J 6 bases, with 10 bases left between them. The DNA of the CDR3 is TGTGCCAGCAGTGAAAAGGGAGGCGATGGCTACACCTTC. As protein: CASSEKGGDGYTF.

The genes are TRBV9 and TRBJ2-3, with D maybe TRBD2 (6 bases). From germline, CDR1 is SGDLS and CDR2 YYNGEE. CDR3 size: 16 residues. V was clipped by 0 bases and J by 3 bases, with 14 bases between them. CDR3 coding DNA: TGTGCCAGCAGCGTAGTTATCGGCGGGGCGACAGATACGCAGTATTTT. Its translation is CASSVVIGGATDTQYF.

This clonotype was detected a few times. A far more abundant clone sits one base away, making this likely a read error. The chain carries TRBV20-1 and TRBJ2-5; 10 nucleotides match TRBD2. The last part of the DNA fits TRBJ2-1 better; the J call may be wrong. The CDR3 sequence is 16 residues long. Germline CDR1 DFQATT, CDR2 SNEGSKA (reference sequence). The CDR3 nucleotides read TGCAGTGCTAGATACTTAGCGGGACTAGCGAAATCTGAGCAGTTCTTC. Protein product: CSARYLAGLAKSEQFF.

This chain links TRBV20-1 with TRBJ2-1; the D is unclear. The V gene lost 0 bases and the J gene lost 6 bases, with 12 bases spanning the gap. This CDR3 is built from 14 residues. The germline V gene encodes CDR1 DFQATT and CDR2 SNEGSKA (reference sequence). CDR3 sequence: CSARDRPSPNEQFF. The CDR3 DNA follows: TGCAGTGCTAGAGATCGTCCTAGTCCCAATGAGCAGTTCTTC.

In its sample, this clonotype was seen many times. The chain combines TRBV7-3 with TRBJ2-1; D is undetermined. Germline-derived CDR1 and CDR2 are SGHTA and FQGTGA. CDR3 length equals 13 residues. Trimming pared 5 bases from V and 0 bases from J, leaving 5 bases between. The CDR3 DNA reads as TGTGCCAGCAGCCCGAGCTCCTACAATGAGCAGTTCTTC. Translating it yields CASSPSSYNEQFF.